This T cell receptor (beta chain) is drawn from a study of T-cell memory formation after mild COVID-19. The CDR3 totals 14 residues. Germline-derived CDR1 and CDR2 are MNHEY and SMNVEV (reference sequence). V shed 5 bases and J 4 bases; nucleotides not matched to a gene: 6. Using its own MiXCR run on the 5' RACE reads, TCRdb lists one record per CDR3 protein. The data show roughly 450,000 distinct CDR3 sequences, 15% to 20% seen once. The receptor was derived from an adult woman who had mild COVID-19 (a few samples of this study predate the infection). Cell type and time point are not known. The chain couples TRBV27 to TRBJ2-3, with 7 nucleotides matching TRBD2. The sequenced material came from PBMCs or a T cell subset sorted from them (not recorded which). CDR3 bases: TGTGCCAGCAGTCCCCAGCGGGGAGCAGATACGCAGTATTTT. Protein product: CASSPQRGADTQYF.